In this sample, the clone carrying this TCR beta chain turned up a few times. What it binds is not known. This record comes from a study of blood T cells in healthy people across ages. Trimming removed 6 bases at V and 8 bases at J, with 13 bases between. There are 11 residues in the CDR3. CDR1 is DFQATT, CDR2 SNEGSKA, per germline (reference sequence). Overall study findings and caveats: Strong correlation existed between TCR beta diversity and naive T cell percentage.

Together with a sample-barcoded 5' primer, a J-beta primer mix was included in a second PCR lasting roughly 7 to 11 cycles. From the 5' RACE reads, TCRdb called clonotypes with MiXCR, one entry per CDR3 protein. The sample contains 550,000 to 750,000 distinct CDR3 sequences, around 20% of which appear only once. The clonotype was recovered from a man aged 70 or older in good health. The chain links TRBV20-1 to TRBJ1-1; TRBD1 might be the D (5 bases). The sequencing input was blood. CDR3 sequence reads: CSARGGLEAFF. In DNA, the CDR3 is TGCAGTGCCCGGGGGGGTCTCGAAGCTTTCTTT.